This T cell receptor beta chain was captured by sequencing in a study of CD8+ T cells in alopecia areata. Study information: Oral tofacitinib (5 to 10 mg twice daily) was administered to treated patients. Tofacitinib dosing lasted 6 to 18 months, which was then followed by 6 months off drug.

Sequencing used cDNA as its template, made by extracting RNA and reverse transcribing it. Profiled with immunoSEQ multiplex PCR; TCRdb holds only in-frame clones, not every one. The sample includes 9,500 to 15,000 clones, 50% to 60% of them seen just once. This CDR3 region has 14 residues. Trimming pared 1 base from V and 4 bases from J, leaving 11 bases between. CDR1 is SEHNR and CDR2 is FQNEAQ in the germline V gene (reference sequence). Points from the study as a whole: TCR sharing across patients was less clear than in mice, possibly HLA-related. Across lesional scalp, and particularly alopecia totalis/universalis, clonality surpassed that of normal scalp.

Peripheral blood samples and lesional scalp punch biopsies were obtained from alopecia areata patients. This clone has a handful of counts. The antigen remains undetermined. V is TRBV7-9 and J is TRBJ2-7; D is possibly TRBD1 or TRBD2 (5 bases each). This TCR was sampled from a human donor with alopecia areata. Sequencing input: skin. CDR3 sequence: CASSLGGDAYEQYF. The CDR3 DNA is TGTGCCAGCAGCTTAGGAGGGGATGCTTACGAGCAGTACTTC. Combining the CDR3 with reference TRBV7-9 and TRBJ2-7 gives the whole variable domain DTGVSQNPRHKITKRGQNVTFRCDPISEHNRLYWYRQTLGQGPEFLTYFQNEAQLEKSRLLSDRFSAERPKGSFSTLEIQRTEQGDSAMYLCASSLGGDAYEQYFGPGTRLTVT.